This TCR beta chain comes out of a study of Ad26.COV2.S vaccination and SARS-CoV-2 variants (dated by TCRdb to the early 2020s). Context from the whole study: Donors in the vaccine arm were drawn from COV1001, a phase I-IIa trial of Ad26.COV2.S in healthy adults that was multicentre, randomized, double-blind and placebo-controlled. Ad26.COV2.S was administered intramuscularly at 5 x 10^10 or 1 x 10^11 viral particles, either as a single shot or as two shots given 56 days apart. Sequencing of the TCRbeta repertoire served to evaluate the specificity and breadth of SARS-CoV-2-reactive T cell receptors following Ad26.COV2.S vaccination. A total of 32 samples were included in the TCR-sequenced set, comprising 19 Ad26.COV2.S vaccine recipients, 5 placebo recipients and 8 SARS-CoV-2 convalescent individuals. Trial participants were randomized into five groups of five: low-dose or high-dose Ad26.COV2.S given once or twice, or placebo on both occasions. Investigators did not know the trial group allocation while performing experiments and assessing outcomes. The research as a whole found: After vaccination, spike-specific CD8+ and CD4+ T cell responses were reported to show substantial breadth. The authors noted that total T cell responses may have been underestimated by the TCR breadth and depth analyses. Higher spike-specific TCR breadth was observed in Ad26.COV2.S recipients than in placebo recipients (P = 0.0014). The study lacked the statistical power to compare responses across vaccine doses or regimens. Vaccine and placebo recipients had similar non-spike TCR breadth, a finding consistent with the vaccine containing only spike.

The immunoSEQ Assay was the method used to sequence TCRbeta CDR3 regions. After extraction, genomic DNA underwent amplification by bias-controlled multiplex PCR, followed by high-throughput sequencing. The published analysis was carried out like this. To quantify the absolute abundance of each unique TCRbeta CDR3 region, sequences were collapsed and filtered. T cell fraction was estimated by normalizing TCRbeta template counts to usable DNA, with usable DNA measured through amplification of reference genes found in all nucleated cells. Repertoire TCRs were annotated as SARS-CoV-2-specific when V gene, CDR3 amino acid sequence and J gene were exactly matched to a known reactive TCR set. The reference SARS-CoV-2 TCR set was obtained from MIRA and was filtered for enrichment in COVID-19-positive ImmuneCODE repertoires, whereby public or cross-reactive TCRs were removed. Based on the MIRA antigens, annotated TCRs were further analysed at the level of specific ORF or position within ORF. Depth was the summed frequency of annotated unique rearrangements, while breadth was defined as annotated unique rearrangements over total unique productive rearrangements. Two-sided Wilcoxon rank-sum tests were applied when comparing TCR breadth between groups. Imported from immuneACCESS, the table was reduced by TCRdb to in-frame sequences with V and J called. These copies leave out some clones; in studies compared against another copy, an unresolved V gene accounts for under half, and the cause of the remainder is not known. V, J and clone size derive from that table, while D and trimming were established from the DNA sequence. The sample table records about 680,000 clones; 70% to 90% of these occur just once. Over 1.3% of the sample is held by the ten biggest clonotypes.

Note on this clone: The specificity of this receptor is unknown. Base qualities are not provided; no much larger clone lies one nucleotide away.

The germline V gene provides CDR1 SNHLY and CDR2 FYNNEI. V and J are truncated by 5 bases and 3 bases respectively, leaving an intervening sequence of 13 bases. The CDR3 starts with the cysteine, ends with the phenylalanine, and has 14 residues. The kept DNA is CDR3 alone, 42 bases in frame from the first base. The treatment or condition label, as the study defines it: some 19 received Ad26.COV2.S at low or high dose, single or two shots; roughly five received placebo; per-sample allocation not given. For vaccine and placebo recipients, the sequenced repertoires came from samples collected on day 63 after the first injection. Cohort 1b enrolled 25 adults aged 18-55 years at a single site in Boston, USA, between 29 July and 7 August 2020. Ad26.COV2.S was a replication-incompetent adenovirus type 26 vector expressing a prefusion-stabilized SARS-CoV-2 spike protein from the original Wuhan strain.

Material: peripheral blood, obtained in a trial of Ad26.COV2.S vaccine versus placebo. This receptor was obtained from a person between 18 and 60 years old who received the Ad26.COV2.S COVID-19 vaccine or a placebo. This receptor chain uses TRBV2 and TRBJ1-1; TRBD1 could be the D gene, as 6 bases match. The CDR3 region: CASSTTGRHTEAFF. The DNA sequence is given as TGTGCCAGCAGTACGACAGGTCGGCACACTGAAGCTTTCTTT.